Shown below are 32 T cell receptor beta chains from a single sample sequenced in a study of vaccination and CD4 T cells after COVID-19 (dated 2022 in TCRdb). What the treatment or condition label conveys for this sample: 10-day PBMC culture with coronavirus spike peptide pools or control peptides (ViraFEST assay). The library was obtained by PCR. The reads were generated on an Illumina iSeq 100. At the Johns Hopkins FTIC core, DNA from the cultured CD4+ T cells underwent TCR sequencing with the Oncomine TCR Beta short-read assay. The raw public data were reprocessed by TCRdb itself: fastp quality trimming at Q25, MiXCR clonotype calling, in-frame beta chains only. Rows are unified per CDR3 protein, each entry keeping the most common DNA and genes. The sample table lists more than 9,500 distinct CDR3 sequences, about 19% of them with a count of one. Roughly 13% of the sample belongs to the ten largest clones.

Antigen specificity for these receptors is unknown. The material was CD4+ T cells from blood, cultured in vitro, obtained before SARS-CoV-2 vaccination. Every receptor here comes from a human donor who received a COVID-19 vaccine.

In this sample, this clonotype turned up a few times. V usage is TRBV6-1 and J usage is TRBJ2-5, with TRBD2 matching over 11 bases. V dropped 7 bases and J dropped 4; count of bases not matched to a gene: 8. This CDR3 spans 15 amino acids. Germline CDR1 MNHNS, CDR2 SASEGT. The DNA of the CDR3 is TGTGCCAGCACCGATAGCGGGGGGGCCCCAGAGACCCAGTACTTC. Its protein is CASTDSGGAPETQYF.

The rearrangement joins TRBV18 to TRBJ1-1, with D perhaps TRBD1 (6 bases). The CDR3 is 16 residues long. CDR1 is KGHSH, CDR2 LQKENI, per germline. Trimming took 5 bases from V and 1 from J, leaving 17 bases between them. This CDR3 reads CASSTQGGLGNTEAFF. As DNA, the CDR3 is TGTGCCAGCTCAACACAGGGTGGGTTAGGGAACACTGAAGCTTTCTTT.

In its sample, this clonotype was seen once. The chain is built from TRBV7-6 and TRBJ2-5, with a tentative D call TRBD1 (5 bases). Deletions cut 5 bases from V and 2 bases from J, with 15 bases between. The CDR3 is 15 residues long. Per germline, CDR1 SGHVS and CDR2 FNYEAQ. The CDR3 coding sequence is TGTGCCAGCAGCCTCCCGAACAGGATTCAAGAGACCCAGTACTTC. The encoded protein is CASSLPNRIQETQYF.

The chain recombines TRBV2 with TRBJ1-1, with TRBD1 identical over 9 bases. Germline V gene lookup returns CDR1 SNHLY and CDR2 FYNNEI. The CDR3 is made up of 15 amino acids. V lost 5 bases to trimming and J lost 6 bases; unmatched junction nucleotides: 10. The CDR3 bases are TGTGCCAGCAGTAGGGACAGGGAAGGTTACGCTGAAGCTTTCTTT. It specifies CASSRDREGYAEAFF.

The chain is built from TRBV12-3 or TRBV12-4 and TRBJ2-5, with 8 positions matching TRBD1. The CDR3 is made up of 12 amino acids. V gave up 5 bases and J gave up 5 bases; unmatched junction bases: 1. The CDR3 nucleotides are TGTGCCAGCAGTGACAGGGGTGAGACCCAGTACTTC. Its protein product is CASSDRGETQYF.

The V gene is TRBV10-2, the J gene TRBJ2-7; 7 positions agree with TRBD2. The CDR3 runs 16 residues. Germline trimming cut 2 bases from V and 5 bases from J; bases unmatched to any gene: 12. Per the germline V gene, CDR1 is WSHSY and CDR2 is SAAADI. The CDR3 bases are TGCGCCAGCAGTGAGCCCCGAAAGCGGGGAAGGAACGAGCAGTACTTC. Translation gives CASSEPRKRGRNEQYF.

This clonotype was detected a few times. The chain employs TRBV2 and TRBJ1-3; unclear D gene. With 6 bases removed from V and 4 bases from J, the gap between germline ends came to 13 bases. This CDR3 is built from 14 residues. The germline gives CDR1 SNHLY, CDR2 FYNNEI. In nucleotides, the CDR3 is TGTGCCAGCAGCGGAGGACGACTCGGAAACACCATATATTTT. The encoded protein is CASSGGRLGNTIYF. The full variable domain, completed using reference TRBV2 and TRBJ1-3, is EPEVTQTPSHQVTQMGQEVILRCVPISNHLYFYWYRQILGQKVEFLVSFYNNEISEKSEIFDDQFSVERPDGSNFTLKIRSTKLEDSAMYFCASSGGRLGNTIYFGEGSWLTVV.

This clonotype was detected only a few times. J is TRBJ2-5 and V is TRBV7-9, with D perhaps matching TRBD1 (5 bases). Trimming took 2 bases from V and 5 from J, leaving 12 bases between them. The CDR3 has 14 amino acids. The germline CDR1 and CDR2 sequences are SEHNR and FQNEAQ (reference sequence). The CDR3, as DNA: TGTGCCAGCAGCTTAAATGGGGCCGAGGAGACCCAGTACTTC. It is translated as CASSLNGAEETQYF.

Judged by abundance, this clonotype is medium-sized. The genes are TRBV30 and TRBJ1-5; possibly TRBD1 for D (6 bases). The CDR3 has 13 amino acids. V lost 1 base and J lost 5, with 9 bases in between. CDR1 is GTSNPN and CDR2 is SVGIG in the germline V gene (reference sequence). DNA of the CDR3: TGTGCCTGGAGTGGGAGGGGGGATCAGCCCCAGCATTTT. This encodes CAWSGRGDQPQHF. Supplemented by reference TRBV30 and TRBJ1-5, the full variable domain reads SQTIHQWPATLVQPVGSPLSLECTVEGTSNPNLYWYRQAAGRGLQLLFYSVGIGQISSEVPQNLSASRPQDRQFILSSKKLLLSDSGFYLCAWSGRGDQPQHFGDGTRLSIL.

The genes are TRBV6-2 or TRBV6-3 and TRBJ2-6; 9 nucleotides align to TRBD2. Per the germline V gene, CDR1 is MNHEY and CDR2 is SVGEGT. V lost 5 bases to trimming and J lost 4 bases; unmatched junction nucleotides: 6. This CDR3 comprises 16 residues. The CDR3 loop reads CASSTLAGQGANVLTF. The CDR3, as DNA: TGTGCCAGCAGTACCCTAGCGGGGCAAGGGGCCAACGTCCTGACTTTC.

CDR3 protein: CASMRSQETQYF. In nucleotides, the CDR3 is TGTGCCAGCATGCGCAGCCAAGAGACCCAGTACTTC. The chain uses TRBV2 and TRBJ2-5; D call uncertain. The germline V gene has CDR1 SNHLY and CDR2 FYNNEI. V lost 7 bases and J 1 base, leaving 7 bases between the germline ends. The CDR3 is made up of 12 amino acids.

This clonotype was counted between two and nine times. CDR3 coding DNA: TGTGCCAGTAGTATGAAATTGCAGGCCCACTACACCTTC. Residues: CASSMKLQAHYTF. This chain connects TRBV19 to TRBJ1-2; D remains unclear. V was clipped by 3 bases and J by 10 bases, with 15 bases between them. CDR1 is LNHDA and CDR2 is SQIVND in the germline V gene (reference sequence). The CDR3 contains 13 residues.

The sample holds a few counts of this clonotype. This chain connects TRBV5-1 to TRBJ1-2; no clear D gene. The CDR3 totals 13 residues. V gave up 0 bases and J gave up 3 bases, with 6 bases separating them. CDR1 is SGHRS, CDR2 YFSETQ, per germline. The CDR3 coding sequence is TGCGCCAGCAGCTTGGTGCTTGACTATGGCTACACCTTC. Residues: CASSLVLDYGYTF.

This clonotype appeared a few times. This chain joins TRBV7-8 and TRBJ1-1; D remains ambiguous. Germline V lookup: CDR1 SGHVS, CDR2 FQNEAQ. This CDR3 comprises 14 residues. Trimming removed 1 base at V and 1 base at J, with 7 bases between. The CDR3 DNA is TGTGCCAGCAGCTTAGTTCGCGGGAACACTGAAGCTTTCTTT. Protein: CASSLVRGNTEAFF.

CDR3 residues: CASSDGTGGPGNTIYF. As DNA, the CDR3 is TGTGCCAGCAGCGACGGGACAGGGGGCCCTGGAAACACCATATATTTT. The rearrangement links TRBV5-4 to TRBJ1-3; 12 nucleotides match TRBD1. Unmatched junction bases numbered 4, after V lost 4 bases and J lost 2 bases. The CDR3 consists of 16 residues. The germline V gene encodes CDR1 SGHNT and CDR2 YYREEE (reference sequence).

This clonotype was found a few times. This CDR3 is CASSLGDQGGDAQETQYF. For the CDR3, the DNA is TGTGCCAGCAGCTTGGGAGACCAGGGGGGAGACGCCCAAGAGACCCAGTACTTC. The chain employs TRBV5-4 and TRBJ2-5; weak D call: TRBD1 (7 bases). CDR1 is SGHNT and CDR2 is YYREEE in the germline V gene (reference sequence). V was shortened by 0 bases and J by 1 base, with 19 bases between the two germline ends. This CDR3 spans 18 amino acids.

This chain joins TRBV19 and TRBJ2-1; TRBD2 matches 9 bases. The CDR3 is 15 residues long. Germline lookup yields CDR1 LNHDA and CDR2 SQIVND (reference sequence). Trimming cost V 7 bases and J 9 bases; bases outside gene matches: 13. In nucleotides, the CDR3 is TGTGCCAGTACCCTGGAGCGGGGGGTTCACGGTGAGCAGTTCTTC. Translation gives CASTLERGVHGEQFF.

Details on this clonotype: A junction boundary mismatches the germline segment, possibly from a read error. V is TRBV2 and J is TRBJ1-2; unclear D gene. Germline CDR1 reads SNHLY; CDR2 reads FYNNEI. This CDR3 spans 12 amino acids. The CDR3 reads CASSSANYGHTF. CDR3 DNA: TGTGCCAGCAGTTCGGCTAACTATGGCCACACCTTC.

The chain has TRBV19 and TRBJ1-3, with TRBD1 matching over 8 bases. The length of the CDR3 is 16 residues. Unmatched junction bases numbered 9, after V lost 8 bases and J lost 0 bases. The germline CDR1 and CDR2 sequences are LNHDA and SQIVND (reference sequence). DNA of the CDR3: TGTGCCAGTCGAGGGGACAGGATTCTCTCTGGAAACACCATATATTTT. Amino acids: CASRGDRILSGNTIYF.

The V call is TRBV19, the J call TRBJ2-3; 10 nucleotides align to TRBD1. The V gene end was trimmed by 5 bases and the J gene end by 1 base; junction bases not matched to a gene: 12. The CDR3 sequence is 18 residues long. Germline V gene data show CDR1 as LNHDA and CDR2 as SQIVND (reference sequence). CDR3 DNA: TGTGCCAGTAGTCTGAGGACCGGGACAGGGGAAGGCACAGATACGCAGTATTTT. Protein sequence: CASSLRTGTGEGTDTQYF.

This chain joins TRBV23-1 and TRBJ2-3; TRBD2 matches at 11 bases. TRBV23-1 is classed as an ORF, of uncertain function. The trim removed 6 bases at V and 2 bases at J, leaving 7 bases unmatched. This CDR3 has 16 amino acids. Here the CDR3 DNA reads TGCGCCAGCAGAGACAGACTAGCGGGGAACACAGATACGCAGTATTTT. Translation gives CASRDRLAGNTDTQYF.

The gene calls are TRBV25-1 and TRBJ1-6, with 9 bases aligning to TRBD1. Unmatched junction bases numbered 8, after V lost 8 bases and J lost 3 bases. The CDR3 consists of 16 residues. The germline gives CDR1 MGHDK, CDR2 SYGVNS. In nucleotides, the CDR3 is TGTGCCAGCGAACGGACAGGGGTCTTCTATAATTCACCCCTCCACTTT. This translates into CASERTGVFYNSPLHF.

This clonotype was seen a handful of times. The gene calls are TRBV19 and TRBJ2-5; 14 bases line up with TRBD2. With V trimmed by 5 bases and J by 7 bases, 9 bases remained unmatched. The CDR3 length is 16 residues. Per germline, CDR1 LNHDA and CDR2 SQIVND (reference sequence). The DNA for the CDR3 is TGTGCCAGTAGTCGACAACGGACTAGCGGGGGGTCGACCCAGTACTTC. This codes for CASSRQRTSGGSTQYF.

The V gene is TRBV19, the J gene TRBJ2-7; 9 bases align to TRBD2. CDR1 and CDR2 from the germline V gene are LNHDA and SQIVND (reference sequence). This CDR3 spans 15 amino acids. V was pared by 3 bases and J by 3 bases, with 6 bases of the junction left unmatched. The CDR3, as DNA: TGTGCCAGTAGTATTTCGTTGCGGGGGGGCTACGAGCAGTACTTC. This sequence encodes CASSISLRGGYEQYF.

Written as DNA, the CDR3 is TGTGCCAGCAGTTTTTCCGGGGACAGGGATTACGAGCAGTACTTC. Its protein is CASSFSGDRDYEQYF. The chain links TRBV28 to TRBJ2-7; 9 positions agree with TRBD1. This CDR3 spans 15 amino acids. Germline loops: CDR1 MDHEN, CDR2 SYDVKM. Trimming took 3 bases from V and 4 from J; bases not matched to a gene: 7.

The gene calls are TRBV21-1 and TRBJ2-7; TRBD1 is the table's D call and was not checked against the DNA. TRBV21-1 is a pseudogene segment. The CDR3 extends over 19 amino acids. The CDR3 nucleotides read TGTGCCAGCAGCACTCCAAGATGGGGGTGGGGCCCCCGGCGGTACGAGCAGTACTTC. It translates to CASSTPRWGWGPRRYEQYF.

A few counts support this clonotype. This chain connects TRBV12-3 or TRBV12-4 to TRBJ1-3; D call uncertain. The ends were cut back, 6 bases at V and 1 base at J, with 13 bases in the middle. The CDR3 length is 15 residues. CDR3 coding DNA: TGTGCCAGCAGCCCAGCACAGATTTCTGGAAACACCATATATTTT. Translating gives CASSPAQISGNTIYF.

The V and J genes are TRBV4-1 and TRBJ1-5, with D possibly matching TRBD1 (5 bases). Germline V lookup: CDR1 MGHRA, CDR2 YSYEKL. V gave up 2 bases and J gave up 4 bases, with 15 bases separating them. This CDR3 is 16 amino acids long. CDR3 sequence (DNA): TGCGCCAGCAGCCAACCCGCCGGGGGAAGGAATCAGCCCCAGCATTTT. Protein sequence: CASSQPAGGRNQPQHF.

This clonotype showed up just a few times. The CDR3 loop is CATSSGQFRGYTF. The CDR3 nucleotides are TGTGCCACCAGCTCGGGACAGTTTCGAGGCTACACCTTC. The chain joins TRBV24-1 to TRBJ1-2; 7 bases match TRBD1. J lost 8 bases, V lost 7 bases, and 9 bases had no gene match. The CDR3 runs 13 residues. From germline, CDR1 is KGHDR and CDR2 SFDVKD.

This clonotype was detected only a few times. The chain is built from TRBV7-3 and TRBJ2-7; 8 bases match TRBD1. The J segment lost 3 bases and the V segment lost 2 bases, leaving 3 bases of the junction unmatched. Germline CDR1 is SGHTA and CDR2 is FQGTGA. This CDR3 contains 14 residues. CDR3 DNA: TGTGCCAGCAGCTTACAGGGGGCGAACTACGAGCAGTACTTC. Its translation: CASSLQGANYEQYF. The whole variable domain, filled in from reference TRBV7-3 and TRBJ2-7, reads GAGVSQTPSNKVTEKGKYVELRCDPISGHTALYWYRQSLGQGPEFLIYFQGTGAADDSGLPNDRFFAVRPEGSVSTLKIQRTERGDSAVYLCASSLQGANYEQYFGPGTRLTVT.

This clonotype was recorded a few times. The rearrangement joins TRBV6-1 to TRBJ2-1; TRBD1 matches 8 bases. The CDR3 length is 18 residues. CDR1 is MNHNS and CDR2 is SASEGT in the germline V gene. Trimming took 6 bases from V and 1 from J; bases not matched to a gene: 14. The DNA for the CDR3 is TGTGCCAGCAGGTTAGTTTGGCGGACAGGGATTTCCTACAATGAGCAGTTCTTC. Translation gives CASRLVWRTGISYNEQFF.

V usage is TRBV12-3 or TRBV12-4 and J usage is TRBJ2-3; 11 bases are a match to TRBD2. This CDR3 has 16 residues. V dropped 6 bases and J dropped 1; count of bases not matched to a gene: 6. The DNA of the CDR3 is TGTGCCAGCAGGTCCTCTAGCGGGGGGCGCACAGATACGCAGTATTTT. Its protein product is CASRSSSGGRTDTQYF.